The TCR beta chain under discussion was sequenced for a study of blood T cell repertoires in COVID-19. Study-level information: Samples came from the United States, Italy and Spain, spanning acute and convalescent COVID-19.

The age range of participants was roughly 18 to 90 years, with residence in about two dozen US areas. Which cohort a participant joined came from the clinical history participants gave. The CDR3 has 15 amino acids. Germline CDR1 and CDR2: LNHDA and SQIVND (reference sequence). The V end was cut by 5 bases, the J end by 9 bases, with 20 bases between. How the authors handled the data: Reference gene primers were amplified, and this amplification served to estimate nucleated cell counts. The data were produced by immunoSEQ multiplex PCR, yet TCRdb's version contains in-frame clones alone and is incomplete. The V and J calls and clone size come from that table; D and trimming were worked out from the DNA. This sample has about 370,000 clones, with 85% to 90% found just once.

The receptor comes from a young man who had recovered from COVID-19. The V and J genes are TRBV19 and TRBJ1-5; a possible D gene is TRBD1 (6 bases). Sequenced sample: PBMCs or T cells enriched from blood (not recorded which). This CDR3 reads CASSGQLMSHWPQHF. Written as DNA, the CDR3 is TGTGCCAGTAGTGGACAGCTTATGAGTCACTGGCCCCAGCATTTT.